The 31 T cell receptor beta chains reported below all come from one sample, sequenced in a study of blood T cell repertoires in COVID-19 (dated by TCRdb to the early 2020s). Libraries were built with the immunoSEQ multiplex PCR assay. Drawn from immuneACCESS, this table holds only the in-frame rearrangements with V and J called that TCRdb kept. Clones are partly lost; checked studies trace under half to an unresolved V gene and leave the rest unexplained. The sample includes some 52,000 clones, with 84% observed a single time. The top ten hold over 2% of the sample. The sample taken for sequencing was peripheral blood. Source of these receptors: a man aged 50-59 years with acute or convalescent COVID-19.

The CDR3 region is CASSQDNGAYEQYF. The CDR3 DNA follows: TGTGCCAGCAGCCAAGATAACGGTGCCTACGAGCAGTACTTC. The chain is built from TRBV3-1 (or the pseudogene TRBV3-2) and TRBJ2-7; D not certain. The CDR3 is 14 amino acids. Trimming shortened V by 0 bases and J by 2 bases, and 8 bases separated the two germline ends. Germline loops: CDR1 LGHDT, CDR2 YNNKEL (reference sequence).

The chain links TRBV19 to TRBJ2-3; a possible D gene is TRBD1 (6 bases). Germline loops: CDR1 LNHDA, CDR2 SQIVND (reference sequence). V lost 6 bases to trimming and J lost 4 bases, with 14 bases between them. This CDR3 has 14 amino acids. Here the CDR3 DNA reads TGTGCCAGTAGCCATACCCAGGGGCCAGATACGCAGTATTTT. This translates into CASSHTQGPDTQYF.

This clone has only one observation. V and J are TRBV10-3 and TRBJ2-5; D is ambiguous. The CDR3 runs 13 residues. Deletions cut 10 bases from V and 5 bases from J, with 17 bases between. Germline V gene sequence: CDR1 ENHRY, CDR2 SYGVKD. The CDR3 nucleotides read TGTGCCACCTCATTATATGGCCAGGAGACCCAGTACTTC. As protein: CATSLYGQETQYF.

This chain links TRBV6-5 with TRBJ2-3; 9 nucleotides agree with TRBD1. The CDR3 extends over 16 amino acids. Germline CDR1 reads MNHEY; CDR2 reads SVGAGI. Unmatched junction bases numbered 5, after V lost 2 bases and J lost 2 bases. CDR3 nucleotides: TGTGCCAGCAGTTACAGGGGACAGGGACACACAGATACGCAGTATTTT. Translation: CASSYRGQGHTDTQYF.

This rearrangement joins TRBV7-9 to TRBJ1-4; D perhaps matches TRBD1 (5 bases). The germline V and J ends were trimmed by 5 bases and 5 bases, with 18 bases remaining between them. Germline CDR1 is SEHNR and CDR2 is FQNEAQ (reference sequence). The CDR3 is 16 amino acids. CDR3 loop: CASSPSKWGTNEKLFF. CDR3 sequence (DNA): TGTGCCAGCAGCCCCAGTAAGTGGGGCACGAATGAAAAACTGTTTTTT.

The chain employs TRBV15 and TRBJ1-1; possible D gene TRBD1, 6 bases. V shed 2 bases and J shed 0 bases, with 10 bases lying between them. This CDR3 region has 15 residues. CDR1 and CDR2 (germline): LNHNV, YYDKDF (reference sequence). The CDR3 coding sequence is TGTGCCACCAGCAGACAGACAGGTCTGAACACTGAAGCTTTCTTT. It translates to CATSRQTGLNTEAFF. Drawing the rest from reference TRBV15 and TRBJ1-1, the complete variable domain is DAMVIQNPRYQVTQFGKPVTLSCSQTLNHNVMYWYQQKSSQAPKLLFHYYDKDFNNEADTPDNFQSRRPNTSFCFLDIRSPGLGDTAMYLCATSRQTGLNTEAFFGQGTRLTVV.

The CDR3 loop reads CASSQGGTSVPDTQYF. For the CDR3, the DNA is TGCGCCAGCAGCCAAGGCGGGACTAGCGTCCCAGATACGCAGTATTTT. The chain combines TRBV4-1 with TRBJ2-3; TRBD2 matches at 10 bases. The trim removed 1 base at V and 4 bases at J, leaving 5 bases unmatched. CDR1 and CDR2 (germline): MGHRA, YSYEKL. This CDR3 comprises 16 residues.

This clone is a singleton in its sample. The chain couples TRBV4-1 to TRBJ2-1; D is perhaps TRBD1 (6 bases). Germline V gene data show CDR1 as MGHRA and CDR2 as YSYEKL. Deletions cut 2 bases from V and 5 bases from J, with 16 bases between. The CDR3 runs to 16 residues. The CDR3 DNA follows: TGCGCCAGCAGCCAACGTGGAACAGGGCTCGACAATGAGCAGTTCTTC. The encoded protein is CASSQRGTGLDNEQFF.

The chain recombines TRBV28 with TRBJ2-7; TRBD2 aligns across 10 bases. V lost 2 bases, J lost 6 bases, and 1 base stayed unmatched. Looked up from germline, CDR1 is MDHEN and CDR2 is SYDVKM. CDR3 size: 13 residues. CDR3: CASSLGLAAEQYF. CDR3 coding DNA: TGTGCCAGCAGTTTAGGACTAGCGGCCGAGCAGTACTTC.

CDR3 in DNA: TGTGCCACCAGCAGAGAGTGGCTAGCAGGCTTCCAAGAGACCCAGTACTTC. This codes for CATSREWLAGFQETQYF. The chain is built from TRBV15 and TRBJ2-5, with D possibly matching TRBD2 (5 bases). Between the trimmed V and J ends, which lost 0 bases and 1 base, there was a span of 15 bases. The CDR3 totals 17 residues. CDR1 is LNHNV and CDR2 is YYDKDF in the germline V gene (reference sequence). The whole variable domain, remainder taken from reference TRBV15 and TRBJ2-5, is DAMVIQNPRYQVTQFGKPVTLSCSQTLNHNVMYWYQQKSSQAPKLLFHYYDKDFNNEADTPDNFQSRRPNTSFCFLDIRSPGLGDTAMYLCATSREWLAGFQETQYFGPGTRLLVL.

This chain connects TRBV4-1 to TRBJ1-1; D unresolved. This CDR3 region has 12 residues. From germline, CDR1 is MGHRA and CDR2 YSYEKL. V was cut by 1 base and J by 8 bases, with 8 bases left in between. CDR3 loop: CASSQVSGEAFF. CDR3 nucleotides: TGCGCCAGCAGCCAAGTTTCCGGGGAAGCTTTCTTT.

This chain joins TRBV4-2 and TRBJ1-1, with D unresolved. The CDR3 sequence is 13 residues long. Germline V gene sequence: CDR1 LGHNA, CDR2 YNFKEQ. The V end lost 1 base, the J end lost 1 base, and 4 bases lay between the germline ends. CDR3 sequence (DNA): TGTGCCAGCAGCCAAGTTCAGAACACTGAAGCTTTCTTT. It is translated as CASSQVQNTEAFF.

The chain carries TRBV2 and TRBJ2-2; D perhaps matches TRBD2 (7 bases). This CDR3 has 18 amino acids. V was cut by 2 bases and J by 3 bases, with 19 bases left in between. Germline V gene sequence: CDR1 SNHLY, CDR2 FYNNEI. CDR3 sequence reads: CASSERGGGVWDTGELFF. CDR3 DNA sequence: TGTGCCAGCAGTGAAAGGGGGGGCGGAGTGTGGGACACCGGGGAGCTGTTTTTT.

The chain uses TRBV3-1 (or the pseudogene TRBV3-2) and TRBJ2-7; 11 bases match TRBD2. The CDR3 consists of 15 residues. CDR1 LGHDT and CDR2 YNNKEL come from the germline V gene (reference sequence). Germline trimming cut 1 base from V and 1 base from J; bases unmatched to any gene: 0. The CDR3: CASSQGLAGSYEQYF. The CDR3 region has the DNA TGTGCCAGCAGCCAAGGACTAGCGGGATCCTACGAGCAGTACTTC.

J is TRBJ1-1 and V is TRBV5-8; D call uncertain. Germline CDR1 and CDR2: SGHTS and YDEGEE. The V end lost 3 bases, the J end lost 3 bases, and 3 bases lay between the germline ends. This CDR3 has 11 residues. CDR3 bases: TGTGCCAGCAGCTCAGACACTGAAGCTTTCTTT. This sequence encodes CASSSDTEAFF.

The chain recombines TRBV2 with TRBJ1-1; D unclear. The CDR3 is 11 amino acids. V was clipped by 9 bases and J by 0 bases, with 5 bases between them. CDR1 is SNHLY, CDR2 FYNNEI, per germline. The CDR3 is CASLVNTEAFF. DNA for the CDR3: TGTGCCAGTTTAGTGAACACTGAAGCTTTCTTT.

This chain uses TRBV28 with TRBJ1-1; D uncertain. Per the germline V gene, CDR1 is MDHEN and CDR2 is SYDVKM. This CDR3 spans 15 amino acids. V dropped 3 bases and J dropped 0 bases, with 11 bases sitting between them. The CDR3 sequence is CASSFGVRVNTEAFF. The CDR3 region has the DNA TGTGCCAGCAGTTTTGGGGTGCGGGTGAACACTGAAGCTTTCTTT.

This sequence joins TRBV11-2 and TRBJ1-5, with D unclear. The ends were cut back, 2 bases at V and 6 bases at J, with 8 bases in the middle. This CDR3 has 13 amino acids. In germline, CDR1 is SGHAT, CDR2 FQNNGV. The CDR3 bases are TGTGCCAGCAGCTTAATCCCGAGTCAGCCCCAGCATTTT. Amino acid sequence: CASSLIPSQPQHF.

This clone is medium-sized (0.01 to 0.1%) within its sample. The chain has TRBV21-1 and TRBJ2-7; TRBD1 is the table's D call and was not checked against the DNA. TRBV21-1 is described as a pseudogene. The CDR3 covers 15 residues. The CDR3 coding sequence is TGTGCCAGCAGCAAGCGAGGCGGACAGGCCTACGAGCAGTACTTC. This codes for CASSKRGGQAYEQYF.

Points on this clone: Because the CDR3's place on the DNA is in doubt, the DNA is left out and the CDR3 is given as listed by TCRdb. The rearrangement joins TRBV6-5 to TRBJ2-7; the tabulated D call, TRBD2, remains unverified against the DNA. Germline lookup yields CDR1 MNHEY and CDR2 SVGAGI. The CDR3 length equals 15 residues, ends included. The CDR3 here is CASSSSTSGRYEQYF.

This chain links TRBV6-2 or TRBV6-3 with TRBJ2-7, with a possible D match to TRBD1 (6 bases). This CDR3 is built from 15 residues. Deletions cut 3 bases from V and 3 bases from J, with 15 bases between. The V gene's germline CDR1 is MNHEY and CDR2 SVGEGT. CDR3 protein: CASSYGTHTVYEQYF. The CDR3 region has the DNA TGTGCCAGCAGTTATGGGACACATACCGTCTACGAGCAGTACTTC.

J is TRBJ2-6 and V is TRBV6-5; possibly TRBD1 for D (6 bases). The CDR3 has 15 amino acids. Germline assignment: CDR1 MNHEY and CDR2 SVGAGI. V was clipped by 8 bases and J by 1 base, with 12 bases between them. The CDR3 DNA reads TGTGCCAGCCTTTATACAGGGTCTGGGGCCAACGTCCTGACTTTC. Translation gives CASLYTGSGANVLTF.

The chain joins TRBV5-1 to TRBJ2-1, with a tentative D call TRBD2 (5 bases). The CDR3 runs to 14 residues. Trimming pared 0 bases from V and 9 bases from J, leaving 13 bases between. Germline CDR1 and CDR2: SGHRS and YFSETQ. The CDR3 DNA is TGCGCCAGCAGCTTGGCGACCACTGAGGGTGAGCAGTTCTTC. The encoded protein is CASSLATTEGEQFF.

This chain connects TRBV19 to TRBJ1-5, with a possible D match to TRBD1 (5 bases). Germline V lookup: CDR1 LNHDA, CDR2 SQIVND (reference sequence). Trimming stripped 4 bases from V and 0 bases from J, with 28 bases between. This CDR3 is 21 amino acids long. In nucleotides, the CDR3 is TGTGCCAGTAGTACCCCCCGGAAACGCGGGGCGCTACTGTATAGCAATCAGCCCCAGCATTTT. Protein sequence: CASSTPRKRGALLYSNQPQHF.

The rearrangement links TRBV2 to TRBJ1-6; TRBD1 aligns across 8 bases. The germline V gene has CDR1 SNHLY and CDR2 FYNNEI. V lost 5 bases, J lost 8 bases, and 5 bases stayed unmatched. The CDR3 contains 14 residues. This CDR3 reads CASSPTGVDSPLHF. The CDR3 DNA sequence: TGTGCCAGCAGTCCGACAGGGGTTGATTCACCCCTCCACTTT.

This clone showed up just once. The rearrangement uses TRBV18 and TRBJ1-5, with 7 bases that match TRBD1. In germline, CDR1 is KGHSH, CDR2 LQKENI. This CDR3 region has 13 residues. Trimming cost V 5 bases and J 5 bases; bases outside gene matches: 3. This chain's CDR3 is CASSKDRDQPQHF. The CDR3 region has the DNA TGTGCCAGCTCAAAAGACAGGGATCAGCCCCAGCATTTT.

This chain connects TRBV2 to TRBJ1-5; weak D call: TRBD1 (6 bases). CDR1 is SNHLY, CDR2 FYNNEI, per germline. The CDR3 sequence is 14 residues long. V shed 7 bases and J shed 7 bases, with 17 bases lying between them. The CDR3 sequence is CASTTQGSGQPQHF. The CDR3 DNA reads TGTGCCAGCACAACACAGGGATCAGGGCAGCCCCAGCATTTT.

This chain uses TRBV3-1 (or the pseudogene TRBV3-2) with TRBJ2-1; D might be TRBD2 (6 bases). V was clipped by 4 bases and J by 9 bases, with 16 bases between them. Germline CDR1 is LGHDT and CDR2 is YNNKEL (reference sequence). CDR3 length: 14 amino acids. The CDR3 loop is CASSLGPGDGEQFF. CDR3 DNA sequence: TGTGCCAGCAGCCTCGGACCGGGAGACGGTGAGCAGTTCTTC.

This clone was detected only once. V is TRBV13 and J is TRBJ2-1, with D maybe TRBD2 (5 bases). The CDR3 has 15 amino acids. Trimming cost V 4 bases and J 6 bases, with 16 bases left between them. Germline V gives CDR1 PRHDT, CDR2 FYEKMQ (reference sequence). Written as DNA, the CDR3 is TGTGCCAGCAGCTCCGGGGTTATAGGGCCCAATGAGCAGTTCTTC. It yields the protein CASSSGVIGPNEQFF.

The rearrangement links TRBV7-3 to TRBJ2-5; 11 bases align to TRBD2. The CDR3 is made up of 15 amino acids. The trim removed 5 bases at V and 5 bases at J, leaving 7 bases unmatched. CDR1 and CDR2 from the germline V gene are SGHTA and FQGTGA. Written as DNA, the CDR3 is TGTGCCAGCAGCAGCGGACTAGCGGGCAGGGAGACCCAGTACTTC. As protein: CASSSGLAGRETQYF.

The genes are TRBV27 and TRBJ1-4; 8 positions agree with TRBD1. This CDR3 comprises 17 residues. V gave up 4 bases and J gave up 5 bases; unmatched junction bases: 12. Germline V gene data show CDR1 as MNHEY and CDR2 as SMNVEV (reference sequence). CDR3 DNA sequence: TGTGCCAGCAGTTCGCCGGTTACAGGGGGAGTAAATGAAAAACTGTTTTTT. This gives the protein CASSSPVTGGVNEKLFF. The whole variable domain, remainder taken from reference TRBV27 and TRBJ1-4, is EAQVTQNPRYLITVTGKKLTVTCSQNMNHEYMSWYRQDPGLGLRQIYYSMNVEVTDKGDVPEGYKVSRKEKRNFPLILESPSPNQTSLYFCASSSPVTGGVNEKLFFGSGTQLSVL.